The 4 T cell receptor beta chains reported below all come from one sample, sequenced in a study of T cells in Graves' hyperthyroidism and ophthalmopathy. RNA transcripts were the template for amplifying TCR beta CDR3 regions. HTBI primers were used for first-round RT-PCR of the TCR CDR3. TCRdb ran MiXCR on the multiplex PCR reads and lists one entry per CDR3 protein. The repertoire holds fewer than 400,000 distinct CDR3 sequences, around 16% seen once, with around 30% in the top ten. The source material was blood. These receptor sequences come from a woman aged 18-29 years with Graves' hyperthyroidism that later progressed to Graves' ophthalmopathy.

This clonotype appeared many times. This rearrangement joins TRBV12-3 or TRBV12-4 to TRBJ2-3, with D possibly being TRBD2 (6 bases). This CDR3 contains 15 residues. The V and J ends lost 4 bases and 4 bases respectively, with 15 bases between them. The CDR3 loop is CASSSTTSLADTQYF. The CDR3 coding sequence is TGTGCCAGCAGTTCGACGACTAGTTTGGCAGATACGCAGTATTTT.

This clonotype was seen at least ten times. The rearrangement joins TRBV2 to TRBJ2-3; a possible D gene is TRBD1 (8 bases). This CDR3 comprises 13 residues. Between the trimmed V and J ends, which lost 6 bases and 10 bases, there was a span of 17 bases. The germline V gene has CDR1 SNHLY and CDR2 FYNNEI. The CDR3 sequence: CASSPGQGGAQYF. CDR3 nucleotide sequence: TGTGCCAGCAGCCCAGGACAGGGAGGGGCGCAGTATTTT.

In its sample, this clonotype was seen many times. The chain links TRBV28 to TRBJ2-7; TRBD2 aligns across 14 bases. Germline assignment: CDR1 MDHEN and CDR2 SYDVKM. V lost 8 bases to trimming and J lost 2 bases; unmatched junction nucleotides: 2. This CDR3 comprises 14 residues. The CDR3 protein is CASSGLAGAYEQYF. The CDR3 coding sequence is TGTGCCAGCTCGGGACTAGCGGGAGCCTACGAGCAGTACTTC. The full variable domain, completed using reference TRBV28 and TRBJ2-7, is DVKVTQSSRYLVKRTGEKVFLECVQDMDHENMFWYRQDPGLGLRLIYFSYDVKMKEKGDIPEGYSVSREKKERFSLILESASTNQTSMYLCASSGLAGAYEQYFGPGTRLTVT.

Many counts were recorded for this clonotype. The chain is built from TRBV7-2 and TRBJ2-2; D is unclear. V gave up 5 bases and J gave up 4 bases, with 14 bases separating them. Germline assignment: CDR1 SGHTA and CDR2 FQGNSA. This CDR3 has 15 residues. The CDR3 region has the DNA TGTGCCAGCAGCCACGAGTGGGTATCCACCGGGGAGCTGTTTTTT. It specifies CASSHEWVSTGELFF. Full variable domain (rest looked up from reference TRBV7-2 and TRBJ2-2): GAGVSQSPSNKVTEKGKDVELRCDPISGHTALYWYRQSLGQGLEFLIYFQGNSAPDKSGLPSDRFSAERTGGSVSTLTIQRTQQEDSAVYLCASSHEWVSTGELFFGEGSRLTVL.